The 21 T cell receptor beta chains below come from one sample, sequenced in a study of cytomegalovirus exposure and HLA in healthy donors. A multiplex PCR was run with 60 Vbeta primers and 13 Jbeta primers. Profiled with immunoSEQ multiplex PCR; TCRdb holds only in-frame clones, not every one. This sample carries 130,000 to 150,000 clones, with more than 0.8% going to the ten biggest clones. The sample was PBMCs. These receptor sequences come from a male donor in good health and CMV-seronegative.

The chain recombines TRBV27 with TRBJ1-1, with TRBD1 as a possible D gene (6 bases). The ends were cut back, 7 bases at V and 8 bases at J, with 20 bases in the middle. This CDR3 is 14 amino acids long. Germline lookup yields CDR1 MNHEY and CDR2 SMNVEV (reference sequence). CDR3 sequence: CASKGHKGGAEAFF. The CDR3 DNA reads TGTGCCAGCAAAGGACATAAAGGGGGAGCAGAAGCTTTCTTT.

The chain employs TRBV6-5 and TRBJ1-2, with 9 bases lining up with TRBD1. V trimming: 2 bases; J trimming: 8 bases; junction bases outside the gene matches: 6. The CDR3 is made up of 14 amino acids. CDR1 is MNHEY, CDR2 SVGAGI, per germline. CDR3 region: CASSYEGQGKGYTF. As DNA, the CDR3 is TGTGCCAGCAGTTACGAAGGACAGGGGAAGGGCTACACCTTC.

This rearrangement joins TRBV5-1 to TRBJ2-7; 7 nucleotides line up with TRBD1. J was trimmed by 4 bases and V by 4 bases; bases with no gene match: 8. Germline V CDR1 and CDR2: SGHRS, YFSETQ. The CDR3 spans 14 residues. The CDR3 sequence is CASSRERGPYEQYF. The CDR3 nucleotides read TGCGCCAGCAGCAGGGAGAGGGGGCCGTACGAGCAGTACTTC.

The V call is TRBV30, the J call TRBJ2-3; D unclear. The CDR3 runs 12 residues. Trimming took 5 bases from V and 4 from J, leaving 10 bases between them. Germline values: CDR1 GTSNPN, CDR2 SVGIG (reference sequence). The CDR3 sequence: CAWRVLSDTQYF. The DNA for the CDR3 is TGTGCCTGGCGGGTTTTATCAGATACGCAGTATTTT.

This chain joins TRBV9 and TRBJ2-1; 8 bases match TRBD1. The trim removed 2 bases at V and 5 bases at J, leaving 6 bases unmatched. Germline V gene sequence: CDR1 SGDLS, CDR2 YYNGEE. There are 15 residues in the CDR3. CDR3 nucleotide sequence: TGTGCCAGCAGCGTTACAGGGGGTTGGAACAATGAGCAGTTCTTC. As protein: CASSVTGGWNNEQFF.

The rearrangement joins TRBV6-5 to TRBJ2-3, with a tentative D call TRBD1 (6 bases). Trimming removed 2 bases from V and 0 bases from J, with 6 bases in between. The CDR3 runs to 14 residues. Germline V lookup: CDR1 MNHEY, CDR2 SVGAGI. For the CDR3, the DNA is TGTGCCAGCAGTTACCAGGGGAGCACAGATACGCAGTATTTT. This sequence encodes CASSYQGSTDTQYF.

The rearrangement links TRBV6-6 to TRBJ1-2; 8 bases line up with TRBD1. The CDR3 consists of 13 residues. Per germline, CDR1 MNHNY and CDR2 SVGAGI (reference sequence). Trimming removed 7 bases from V and 1 base from J; junction bases left unmatched: 2. In DNA, the CDR3 is TGTGCCAGCAACGGACAGGGTAACTATGGCTACACCTTC. Amino acid sequence: CASNGQGNYGYTF.

This chain joins TRBV30 and TRBJ1-4; the D is unclear. CDR3 length equals 14 residues. The germline V gene has CDR1 GTSNPN and CDR2 SVGIG (reference sequence). V dropped 0 bases and J dropped 8 bases, with 13 bases sitting between them. This chain's CDR3 is CAWSVPGVAEKLFF. The CDR3 DNA sequence: TGTGCCTGGAGTGTACCCGGGGTTGCCGAAAAACTGTTTTTT.

The rearrangement links TRBV5-1 to TRBJ2-2; D might be TRBD1 (5 bases). The germline gives CDR1 SGHRS, CDR2 YFSETQ. This CDR3 is 14 amino acids long. Trimming cost V 4 bases and J 5 bases, with 12 bases left between them. CDR3 sequence: CASSRTGQTGELFF. Written as DNA, the CDR3 is TGCGCCAGCAGCCGTACAGGCCAGACCGGGGAGCTGTTTTTT.

In DNA, the CDR3 is TGTGCCAGCACCCGACAGGACGAACAGCATTCACCCCTCCACTTT. This gives the protein CASTRQDEQHSPLHF. The chain carries TRBV6-1 and TRBJ1-6; the D gene is possibly TRBD1 (6 bases). Germline V lookup: CDR1 MNHNS, CDR2 SASEGT. Trimming left V 7 bases short and J 8 bases short, with 18 bases between. The CDR3 is 15 amino acids.

V gene TRBV27 combines with J gene TRBJ2-1; TRBD2 agrees at 9 bases. Germline trimming cut 2 bases from V and 4 bases from J; bases unmatched to any gene: 9. Germline V gives CDR1 MNHEY, CDR2 SMNVEV (reference sequence). CDR3 length: 17 amino acids. This CDR3 is CASSLGLAGARYNEQFF. In DNA, the CDR3 is TGTGCCAGCAGTTTAGGGTTAGCGGGGGCTAGATACAATGAGCAGTTCTTC.

V usage is TRBV5-4 and J usage is TRBJ2-5; D gene unclear. V was trimmed by 0 bases and J by 0 bases, leaving 6 bases between them. This CDR3 is built from 14 residues. Germline CDR1 SGHNT, CDR2 YYREEE (reference sequence). The CDR3 DNA reads TGTGCCAGCAGCTTGGTCGCGTACCAAGAGACCCAGTACTTC. Translated, it gives CASSLVAYQETQYF.

The chain is built from TRBV7-9 and TRBJ2-3; D remains unclear. The CDR3 loop spans 14 amino acids. CDR1 is SEHNR and CDR2 is FQNEAQ in the germline V gene (reference sequence). V was pared by 2 bases and J by 2 bases, with 8 bases between. For the CDR3, the DNA is TGTGCCAGCAGCTTACCACTCCTCACAGATACGCAGTATTTT. Protein product: CASSLPLLTDTQYF.

V is TRBV19 and J is TRBJ2-3; D not resolved. CDR1 is LNHDA, CDR2 SQIVND, per germline (reference sequence). Trimming removed 7 bases from V and 2 bases from J, with 13 bases in between. CDR3 length: 14 amino acids. CDR3 nucleotides: TGTGCCAGTAATCGTGGCCAGTCCACAGATACGCAGTATTTT. Residues: CASNRGQSTDTQYF.

J is TRBJ2-2 and V is TRBV19; D is ambiguous. Germline V gene sequence: CDR1 LNHDA, CDR2 SQIVND (reference sequence). Trimming took 0 bases from V and 5 from J, leaving 4 bases between them. The CDR3 runs to 13 residues. In nucleotides, the CDR3 is TGTGCCAGTAGTATAGACGGTACCGGGGAGCTGTTTTTT. Translated, it gives CASSIDGTGELFF.

For the CDR3, the DNA is TGTGCCAGTAGTTCCCGGGACAGGGGGAGAAATCAGCCCCAGCATTTT. Translated: CASSSRDRGRNQPQHF. This chain links TRBV19 with TRBJ1-5, with 11 nucleotides matching TRBD1. The V gene's germline CDR1 is LNHDA and CDR2 SQIVND (reference sequence). The CDR3 is 16 amino acids. The V gene end was trimmed by 5 bases and the J gene end by 4 bases; junction bases not matched to a gene: 7.

This CDR3 reads CASSEYRTEGTEAFF. Here the CDR3 DNA reads TGTGCCAGCAGTGAATACAGGACAGAGGGCACTGAAGCTTTCTTT. V and J are TRBV25-1 and TRBJ1-1; D may be TRBD1 (6 bases). Germline CDR1 is MGHDK and CDR2 is SYGVNS. The V end lost 0 bases, the J end lost 4 bases, and 12 bases lay between the germline ends. The CDR3 runs to 15 residues.

The chain uses TRBV25-1 and TRBJ2-1, with a weak D call TRBD2 (6 bases). Trimming pared 2 bases from V and 8 bases from J, leaving 22 bases between. The CDR3 extends over 17 amino acids. CDR1 and CDR2 from the germline V gene are MGHDK and SYGVNS. CDR3 coding DNA: TGTGCCAGCAGTGAAGCACGGAGTAGCGGACTTGTTGATGAGCAGTTCTTC. Amino acids: CASSEARSSGLVDEQFF.

The chain uses TRBV10-2 and TRBJ1-6; D is unclear. Trimming shortened V by 2 bases and J by 0 bases, and 5 bases separated the two germline ends. Germline V gene lookup returns CDR1 WSHSY and CDR2 SAAADI. CDR3 length equals 15 residues. This chain's CDR3 is CASSEGSSYNSPLHF. CDR3 DNA sequence: TGCGCCAGCAGTGAGGGGAGCTCCTATAATTCACCCCTCCACTTT.

The V gene is TRBV18, the J gene TRBJ2-5; 7 bases map to TRBD1. Germline assignment: CDR1 KGHSH and CDR2 LQKENI. The CDR3 has 14 residues. J gave up 2 bases and V 3 bases, and 3 bases lay outside the gene matches. Here the CDR3 reads CASSPRTGQETQYF. CDR3 sequence (DNA): TGTGCCAGCTCACCGCGGACAGGACAAGAGACCCAGTACTTC. Variable domain in full (rest from reference TRBV18 and TRBJ2-5): NAGVMQNPRHLVRRRGQEARLRCSPMKGHSHVYWYRQLPEEGLKFMVYLQKENIIDESGMPKERFSAEFPKEGPSILRIQQVVRGDSAAYFCASSPRTGQETQYFGPGTRLLVL.

This rearrangement joins TRBV6-6 to TRBJ1-2; 7 nucleotides line up with TRBD1. CDR1 MNHNY and CDR2 SVGAGI come from the germline V gene (reference sequence). The CDR3 extends over 12 amino acids. Trimming took 5 bases from V and 7 from J; bases not matched to a gene: 4. The CDR3 sequence: CASSTRQGGYTF. The CDR3 DNA follows: TGTGCCAGCAGTACACGACAGGGTGGCTACACCTTC.